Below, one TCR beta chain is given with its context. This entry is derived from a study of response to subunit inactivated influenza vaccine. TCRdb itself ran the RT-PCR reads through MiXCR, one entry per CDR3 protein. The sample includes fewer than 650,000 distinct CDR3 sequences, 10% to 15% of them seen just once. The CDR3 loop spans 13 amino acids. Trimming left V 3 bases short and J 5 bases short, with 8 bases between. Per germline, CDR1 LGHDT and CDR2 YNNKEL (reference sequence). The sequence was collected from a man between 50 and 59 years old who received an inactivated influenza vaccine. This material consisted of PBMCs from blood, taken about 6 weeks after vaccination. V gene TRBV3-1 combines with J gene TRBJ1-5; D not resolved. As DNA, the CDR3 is TGTGCCAGCAGCCAGACGTTGGATCAGCCCCAGCATTTT. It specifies CASSQTLDQPQHF.